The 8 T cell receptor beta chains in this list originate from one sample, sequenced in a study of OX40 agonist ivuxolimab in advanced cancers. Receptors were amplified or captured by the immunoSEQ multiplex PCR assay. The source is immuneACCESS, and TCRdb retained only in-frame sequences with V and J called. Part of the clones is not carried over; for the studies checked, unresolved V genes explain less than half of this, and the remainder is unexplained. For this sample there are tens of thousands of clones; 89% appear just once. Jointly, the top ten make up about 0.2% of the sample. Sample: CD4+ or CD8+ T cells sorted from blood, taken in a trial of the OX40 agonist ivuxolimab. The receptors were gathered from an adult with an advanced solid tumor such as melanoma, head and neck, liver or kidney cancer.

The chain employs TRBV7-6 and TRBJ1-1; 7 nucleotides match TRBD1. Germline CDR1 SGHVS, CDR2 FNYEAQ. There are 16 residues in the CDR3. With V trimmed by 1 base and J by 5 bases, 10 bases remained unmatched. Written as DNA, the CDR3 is TGTGCCAGCAGCTTAGAAGGTAGGGGGCGCCGGACTGAAGCTTTCTTT. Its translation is CASSLEGRGRRTEAFF.

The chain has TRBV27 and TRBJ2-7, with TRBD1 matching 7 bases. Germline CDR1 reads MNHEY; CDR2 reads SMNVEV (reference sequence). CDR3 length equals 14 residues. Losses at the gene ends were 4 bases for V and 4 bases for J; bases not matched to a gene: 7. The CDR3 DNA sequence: TGTGCCAGCAGTTCCTCCAGACAGGGTTACGAGCAGTACTTC. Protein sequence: CASSSSRQGYEQYF.

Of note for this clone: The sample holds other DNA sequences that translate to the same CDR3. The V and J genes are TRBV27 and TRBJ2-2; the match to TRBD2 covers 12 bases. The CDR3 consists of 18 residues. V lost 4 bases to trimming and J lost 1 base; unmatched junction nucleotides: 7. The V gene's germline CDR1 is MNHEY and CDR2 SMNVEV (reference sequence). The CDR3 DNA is TGTGCCAGCAGTTCTCCGGGACTAGCGGGCCGGAACACCGGGGAGCTGTTTTTT. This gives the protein CASSSPGLAGRNTGELFF.

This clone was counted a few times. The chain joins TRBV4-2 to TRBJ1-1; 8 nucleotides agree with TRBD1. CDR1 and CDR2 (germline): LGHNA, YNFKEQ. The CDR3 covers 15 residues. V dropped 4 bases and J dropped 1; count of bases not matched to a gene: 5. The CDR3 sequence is CASSLTGGKNTEAFF. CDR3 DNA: TGTGCCAGCAGCCTCACAGGGGGGAAGAACACTGAAGCTTTCTTT.

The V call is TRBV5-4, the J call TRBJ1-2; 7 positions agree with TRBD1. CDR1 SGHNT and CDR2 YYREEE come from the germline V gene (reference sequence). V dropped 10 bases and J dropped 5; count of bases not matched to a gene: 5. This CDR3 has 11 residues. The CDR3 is CAAGTDYGYTF. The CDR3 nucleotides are TGTGCCGCGGGGACAGATTATGGCTACACCTTC.

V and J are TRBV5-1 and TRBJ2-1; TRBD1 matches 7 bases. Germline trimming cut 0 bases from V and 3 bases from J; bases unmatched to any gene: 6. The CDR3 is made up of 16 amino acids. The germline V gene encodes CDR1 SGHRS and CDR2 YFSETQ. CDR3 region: CASSLGYTGVYNEQFF. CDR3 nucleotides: TGCGCCAGCAGCTTGGGGTATACAGGGGTCTACAATGAGCAGTTCTTC.

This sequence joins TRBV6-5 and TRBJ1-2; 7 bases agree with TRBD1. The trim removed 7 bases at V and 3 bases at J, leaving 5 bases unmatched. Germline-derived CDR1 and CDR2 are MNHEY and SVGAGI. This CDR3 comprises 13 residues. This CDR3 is CASTRGQYYGYTF. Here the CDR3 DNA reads TGTGCCAGCACCCGGGGACAGTACTATGGCTACACCTTC.

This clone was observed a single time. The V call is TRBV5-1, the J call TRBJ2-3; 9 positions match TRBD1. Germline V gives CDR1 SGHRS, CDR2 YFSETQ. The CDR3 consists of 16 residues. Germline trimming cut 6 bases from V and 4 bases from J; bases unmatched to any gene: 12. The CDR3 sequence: CASMLQGAPRADTQYF. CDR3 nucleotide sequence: TGCGCCAGCATGCTACAGGGGGCGCCGCGGGCAGATACGCAGTATTTT. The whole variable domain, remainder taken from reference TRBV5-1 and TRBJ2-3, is KAGVTQTPRYLIKTRGQQVTLSCSPISGHRSVSWYQQTPGQGLQFLFEYFSETQRNKGNFPGRFSGRQFSNSRSEMNVSTLELGDSALYLCASMLQGAPRADTQYFGPGTRLTVL.